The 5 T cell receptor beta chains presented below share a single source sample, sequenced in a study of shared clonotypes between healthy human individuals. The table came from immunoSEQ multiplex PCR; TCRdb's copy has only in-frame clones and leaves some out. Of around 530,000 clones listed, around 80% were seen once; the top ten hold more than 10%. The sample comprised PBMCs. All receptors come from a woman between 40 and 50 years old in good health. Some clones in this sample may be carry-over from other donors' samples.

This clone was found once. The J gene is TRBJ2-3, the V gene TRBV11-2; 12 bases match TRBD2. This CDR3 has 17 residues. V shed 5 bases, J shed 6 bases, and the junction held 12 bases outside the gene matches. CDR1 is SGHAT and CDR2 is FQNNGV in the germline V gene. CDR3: CASSTPTSGSLRDTQYF. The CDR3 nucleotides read TGTGCCAGCAGCACGCCGACTAGCGGGAGCCTTAGGGATACGCAGTATTTT.

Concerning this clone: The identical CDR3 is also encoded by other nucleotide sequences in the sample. The CDR3 region has the DNA TGTGCCAGCAGCTTATACAGGACGAACACTGAAGCTTTCTTT. It specifies CASSLYRTNTEAFF. This chain joins TRBV7-3 and TRBJ1-1; the D gene is possibly TRBD1 (5 bases). The length of the CDR3 is 14 residues. In germline, CDR1 is SGHTA, CDR2 FQGTGA. V dropped 2 bases and J dropped 1 base, with 8 bases sitting between them. Together with reference TRBV7-3 and TRBJ1-1, the CDR3 gives the full variable domain: GAGVSQTPSNKVTEKGKYVELRCDPISGHTALYWYRQSLGQGPEFLIYFQGTGAADDSGLPNDRFFAVRPEGSVSTLKIQRTERGDSAVYLCASSLYRTNTEAFFGQGTRLTVV.

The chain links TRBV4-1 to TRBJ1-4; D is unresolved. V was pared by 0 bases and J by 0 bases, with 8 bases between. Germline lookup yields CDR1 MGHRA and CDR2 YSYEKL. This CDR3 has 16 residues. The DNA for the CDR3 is TGCGCCAGCAGCCAAGAGGTCCATTCAACTAATGAAAAACTGTTTTTT. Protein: CASSQEVHSTNEKLFF.

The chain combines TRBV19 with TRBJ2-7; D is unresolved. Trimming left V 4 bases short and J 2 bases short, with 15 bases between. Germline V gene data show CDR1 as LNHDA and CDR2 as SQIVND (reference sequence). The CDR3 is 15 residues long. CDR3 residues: CASSTQTFPPYEQYF. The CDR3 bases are TGTGCCAGTAGTACCCAGACATTCCCCCCCTACGAGCAGTACTTC.

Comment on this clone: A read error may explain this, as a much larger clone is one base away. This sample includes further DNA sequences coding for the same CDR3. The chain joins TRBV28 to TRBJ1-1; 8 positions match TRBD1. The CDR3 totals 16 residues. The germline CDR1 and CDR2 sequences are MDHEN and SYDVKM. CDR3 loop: CASSFGQGLDYTEAFF. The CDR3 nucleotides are TGTGCCAGCAGTTTCGGACAGGGCTTAGATTACACTGAGGCTTTCTTT.